This T cell receptor (beta chain) emerged from a study of blood T cell repertoires in COVID-19. The wider study: The United States, Italy and Spain supplied acute and convalescent COVID-19 samples.

From germline, CDR1 is LNHDA and CDR2 SQIVND (reference sequence). There are 15 residues in the CDR3. V was pared by 3 bases and J by 9 bases, with 7 bases of the junction left unmatched. This clone was found a few times. Original handling: Reference gene primer amplification yielded estimated nucleated cell counts. Method: immunoSEQ multiplex PCR; TCRdb's copy keeps in-frame clones and lacks some. That table gives V, J and clone size, and the DNA gave D and trimming. The sample has fewer than 120,000 clones; about 80% are singletons. What was sequenced was peripheral blood. The clonotype comes from a woman of 80 years or more with active or convalescent COVID-19. The chain uses TRBV19 and TRBJ2-5; 13 bases line up with TRBD2. The CDR3 DNA sequence: TGTGCCAGTAGTATCGTGGGACTAGCGGGAAGTTCCCAGTACTTC. This gives the protein CASSIVGLAGSSQYF.